This entry is about one T cell receptor beta chain. What it binds is not known. The sample is drawn from a study of T cells expressing NK-cell markers. Findings and caveats of the study: Over 5 donors had dominant NKG2C+ clonotypes that comprised about 1.0-7.0% of their CD8+ T cells.

Per germline, CDR1 MGHRA and CDR2 YSYEKL. The CDR3 is 15 residues long. For each CDR3 protein, TCRdb gives one entry from its re-call of the 5' RACE reads, without DNA. The sample data list 300,000 to 500,000 distinct CDR3 sequences. The chain combines TRBV4-1 with TRBJ2-3. This TCR derives from a woman between 50 and 59 years old in good health. The sample comprised blood T cells: a sorted CD56 or NKG2C T cell subset, CD4+ or CD8+ T cells, or bulk PBMC T cells (not recorded which). The CDR3 here is CASSLSAIGEDTQYF.